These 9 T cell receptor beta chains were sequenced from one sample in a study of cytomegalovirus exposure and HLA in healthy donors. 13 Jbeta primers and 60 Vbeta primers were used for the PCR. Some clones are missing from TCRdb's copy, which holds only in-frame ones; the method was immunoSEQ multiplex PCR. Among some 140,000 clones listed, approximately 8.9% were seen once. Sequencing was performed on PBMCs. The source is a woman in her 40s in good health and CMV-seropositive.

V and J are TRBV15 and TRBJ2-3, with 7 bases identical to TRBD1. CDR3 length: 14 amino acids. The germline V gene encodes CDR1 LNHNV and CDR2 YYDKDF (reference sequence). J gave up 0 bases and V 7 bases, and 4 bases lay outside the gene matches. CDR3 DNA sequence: TGTGCCACCACCTTGGACAGGAGCACAGATACGCAGTATTTT. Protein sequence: CATTLDRSTDTQYF. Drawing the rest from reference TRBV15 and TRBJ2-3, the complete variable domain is DAMVIQNPRYQVTQFGKPVTLSCSQTLNHNVMYWYQQKSSQAPKLLFHYYDKDFNNEADTPDNFQSRRPNTSFCFLDIRSPGLGDTAMYLCATTLDRSTDTQYFGPGTRLTVL.

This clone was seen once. The CDR3 bases are TGCGCCAGCAGCTTGGAACTAGCGGGCTCCTACAATGAGCAGTTCTTC. Its translation is CASSLELAGSYNEQFF. The V and J genes are TRBV5-1 and TRBJ2-1; the match to TRBD2 covers 9 bases. Germline trimming cut 0 bases from V and 0 bases from J; bases unmatched to any gene: 1. The CDR3 totals 16 residues. Germline V gives CDR1 SGHRS, CDR2 YFSETQ.

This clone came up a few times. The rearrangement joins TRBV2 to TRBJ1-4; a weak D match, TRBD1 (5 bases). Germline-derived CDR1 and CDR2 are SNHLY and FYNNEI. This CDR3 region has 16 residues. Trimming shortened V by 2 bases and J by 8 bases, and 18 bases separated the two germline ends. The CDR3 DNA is TGTGCCAGCAGTGAAACCCAGGCAGGGTTGGTCGAAAAACTGTTTTTT. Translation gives CASSETQAGLVEKLFF.

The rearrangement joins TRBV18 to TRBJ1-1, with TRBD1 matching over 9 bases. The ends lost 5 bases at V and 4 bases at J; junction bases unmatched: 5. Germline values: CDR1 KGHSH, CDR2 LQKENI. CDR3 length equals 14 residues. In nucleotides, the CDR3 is TGTGCCAGCTCAAGACAGGGGGAGGGCACTGAAGCTTTCTTT. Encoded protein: CASSRQGEGTEAFF.

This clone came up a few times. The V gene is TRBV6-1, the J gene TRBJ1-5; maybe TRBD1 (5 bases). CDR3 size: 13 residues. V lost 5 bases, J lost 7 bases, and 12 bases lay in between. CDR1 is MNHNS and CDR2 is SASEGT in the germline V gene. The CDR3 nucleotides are TGTGCCAGCAGTTCACAGGTGAGGCAGCCCCAGCATTTT. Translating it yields CASSSQVRQPQHF.

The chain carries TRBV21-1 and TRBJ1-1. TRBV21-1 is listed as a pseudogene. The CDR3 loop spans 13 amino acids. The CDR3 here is CASSKARVTEAFF. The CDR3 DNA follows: TGTGCCAGCAGCAAAGCACGGGTTACTGAAGCTTTCTTT.

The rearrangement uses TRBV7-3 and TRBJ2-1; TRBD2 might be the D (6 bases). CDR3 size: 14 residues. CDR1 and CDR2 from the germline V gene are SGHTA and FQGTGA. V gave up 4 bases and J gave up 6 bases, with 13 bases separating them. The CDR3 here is CASSSGTSLNEQFF. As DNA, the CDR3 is TGTGCCAGCAGCTCCGGGACTTCCCTCAATGAGCAGTTCTTC.

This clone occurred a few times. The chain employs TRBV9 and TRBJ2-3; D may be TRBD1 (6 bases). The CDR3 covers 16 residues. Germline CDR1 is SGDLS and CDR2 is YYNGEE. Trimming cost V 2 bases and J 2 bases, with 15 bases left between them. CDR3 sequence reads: CASSVDPGHITDTQYF. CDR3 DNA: TGTGCCAGCAGCGTCGACCCGGGACACATCACAGATACGCAGTATTTT. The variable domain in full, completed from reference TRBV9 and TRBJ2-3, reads DSGVTQTPKHLITATGQRVTLRCSPRSGDLSVYWYQQSLDQGLQFLIQYYNGEERAKGNILERFSAQQFPDLHSELNLSSLELGDSALYFCASSVDPGHITDTQYFGPGTRLTVL.

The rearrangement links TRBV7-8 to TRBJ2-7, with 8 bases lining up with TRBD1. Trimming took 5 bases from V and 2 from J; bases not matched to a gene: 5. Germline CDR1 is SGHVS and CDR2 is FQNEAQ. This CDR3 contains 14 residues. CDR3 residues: CASSVTDRAYEQYF. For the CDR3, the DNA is TGTGCCAGCAGCGTGACGGACAGGGCCTACGAGCAGTACTTC.